This T cell receptor beta chain was sequenced in a study of cytomegalovirus exposure and HLA in healthy donors. At the level of the study: Within an early data release were 65 million to 90 million unique TCRs drawn from HLA-typed donors.

Both 60 Vbeta primers and 13 Jbeta primers went into the PCR. Repertoires were generated with immunoSEQ multiplex PCR, while TCRdb's copy carries only in-frame clones and drops some. Of 100,000 to 150,000 clones in the sample, around three quarters were seen once. Concerning this clone itself: Its target is unknown.

Study-wide findings and caveats: As a later analysis revealed, the rate of TCR association differed by HLA locus, with DRB1 most and HLA-C fewest.

Germline CDR1 reads MGHRA; CDR2 reads YSYEKL. The CDR3 is made up of 14 amino acids. Trimming cost V 1 base and J 2 bases; bases outside gene matches: 2. The sequenced sample consisted of PBMCs. The chain joins TRBV4-1 to TRBJ2-7; 7 bases match TRBD1. The source is a man between 35 and 55 years old in good health and CMV-seronegative. As DNA, the CDR3 is TGCGCCAGCAGCCAAGGGCAGGGGGCCTACGAGCAGTACTTC. Its protein is CASSQGQGAYEQYF.